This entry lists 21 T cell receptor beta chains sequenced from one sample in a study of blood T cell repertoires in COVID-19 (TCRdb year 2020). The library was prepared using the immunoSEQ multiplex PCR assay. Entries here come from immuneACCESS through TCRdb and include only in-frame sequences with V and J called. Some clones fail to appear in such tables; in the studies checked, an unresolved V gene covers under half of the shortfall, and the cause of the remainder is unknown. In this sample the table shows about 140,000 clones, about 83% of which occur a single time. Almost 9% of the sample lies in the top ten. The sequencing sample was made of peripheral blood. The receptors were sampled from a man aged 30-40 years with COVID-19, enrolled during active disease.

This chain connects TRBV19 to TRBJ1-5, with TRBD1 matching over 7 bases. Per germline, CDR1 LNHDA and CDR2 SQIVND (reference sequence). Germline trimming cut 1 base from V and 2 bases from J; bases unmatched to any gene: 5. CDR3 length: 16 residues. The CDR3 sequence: CASSIVDRDGNQPQHF. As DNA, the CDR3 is TGTGCCAGTAGTATAGTTGACAGGGACGGCAATCAGCCCCAGCATTTT.

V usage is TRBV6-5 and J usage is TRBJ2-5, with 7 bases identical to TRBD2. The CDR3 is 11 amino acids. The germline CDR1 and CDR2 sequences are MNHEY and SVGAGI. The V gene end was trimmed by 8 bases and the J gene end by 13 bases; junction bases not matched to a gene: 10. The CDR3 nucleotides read TGTGCCAGCCCAAGGGGAGGGCAGGCGTACTTC. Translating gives CASPRGGQAYF.

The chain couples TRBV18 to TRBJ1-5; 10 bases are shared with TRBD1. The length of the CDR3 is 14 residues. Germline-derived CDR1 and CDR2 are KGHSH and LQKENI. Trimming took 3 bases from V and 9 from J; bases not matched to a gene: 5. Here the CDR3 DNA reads TGTGCCAGCTCACCCGACAGGGGGCGCCTGCCCCAGCATTTT. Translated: CASSPDRGRLPQHF.

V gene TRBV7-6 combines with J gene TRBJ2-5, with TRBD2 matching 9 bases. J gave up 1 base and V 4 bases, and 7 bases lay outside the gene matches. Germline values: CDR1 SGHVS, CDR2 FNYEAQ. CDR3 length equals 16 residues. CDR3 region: CASSSRTSAFQETQYF. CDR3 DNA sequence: TGTGCCAGCAGCTCGAGGACTAGCGCCTTCCAAGAGACCCAGTACTTC.

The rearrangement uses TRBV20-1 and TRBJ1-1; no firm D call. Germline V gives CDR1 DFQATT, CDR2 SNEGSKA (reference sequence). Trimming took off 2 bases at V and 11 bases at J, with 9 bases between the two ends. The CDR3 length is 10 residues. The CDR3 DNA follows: TGCAGTGCTAGATCCCCCACTGCTTTCTTT. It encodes CSARSPTAFF.

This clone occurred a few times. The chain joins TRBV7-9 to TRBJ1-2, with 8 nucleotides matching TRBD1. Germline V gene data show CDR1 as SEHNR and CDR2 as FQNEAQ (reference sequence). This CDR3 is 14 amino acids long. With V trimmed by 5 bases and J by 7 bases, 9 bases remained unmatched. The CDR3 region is CASSHSGGAGGYTF. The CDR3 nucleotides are TGTGCCAGCAGCCACTCAGGGGGCGCGGGTGGCTACACCTTC.

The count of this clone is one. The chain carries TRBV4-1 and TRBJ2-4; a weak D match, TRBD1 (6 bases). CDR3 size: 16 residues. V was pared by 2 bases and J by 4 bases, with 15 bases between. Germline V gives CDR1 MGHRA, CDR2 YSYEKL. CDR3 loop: CASSQPPRGQKNIQYF. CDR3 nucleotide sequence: TGCGCCAGCAGCCAACCCCCCCGGGGACAAAAAAACATTCAGTACTTC.

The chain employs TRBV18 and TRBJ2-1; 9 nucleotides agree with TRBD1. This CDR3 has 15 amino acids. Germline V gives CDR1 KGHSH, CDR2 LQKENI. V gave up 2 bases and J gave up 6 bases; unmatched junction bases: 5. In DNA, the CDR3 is TGTGCCAGCTCACCAGGACGGGACAGGGCCAATGAGCAGTTCTTC. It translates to CASSPGRDRANEQFF.

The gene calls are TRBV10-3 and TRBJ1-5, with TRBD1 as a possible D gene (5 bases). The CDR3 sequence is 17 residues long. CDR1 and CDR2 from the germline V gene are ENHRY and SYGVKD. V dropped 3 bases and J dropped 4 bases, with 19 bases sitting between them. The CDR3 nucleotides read TGTGCCATCAGTGATGGCGGGGCCGGGAGCCATAATCAGCCCCAGCATTTT. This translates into CAISDGGAGSHNQPQHF.

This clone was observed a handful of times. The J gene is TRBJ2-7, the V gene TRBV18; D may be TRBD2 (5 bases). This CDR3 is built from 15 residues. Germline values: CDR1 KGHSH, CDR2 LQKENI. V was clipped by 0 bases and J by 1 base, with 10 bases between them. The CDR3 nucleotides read TGTGCCAGCTCACCACCGGTCTGGACTTCCTACGAGCAGTACTTC. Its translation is CASSPPVWTSYEQYF.

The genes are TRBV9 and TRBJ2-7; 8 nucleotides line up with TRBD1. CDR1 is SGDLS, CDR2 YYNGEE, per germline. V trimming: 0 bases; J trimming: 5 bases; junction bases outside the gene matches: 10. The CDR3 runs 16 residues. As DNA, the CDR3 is TGTGCCAGCAGCGTAGCTCCGACTCAGGGGGCCGACGAGCAGTACTTC. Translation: CASSVAPTQGADEQYF.

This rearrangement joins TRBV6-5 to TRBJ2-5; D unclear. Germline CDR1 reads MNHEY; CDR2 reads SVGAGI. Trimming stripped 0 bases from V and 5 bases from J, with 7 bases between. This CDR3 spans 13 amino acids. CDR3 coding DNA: TGTGCCAGCAGTTACTCGGTGCGGGAGACCCAGTACTTC. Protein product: CASSYSVRETQYF.

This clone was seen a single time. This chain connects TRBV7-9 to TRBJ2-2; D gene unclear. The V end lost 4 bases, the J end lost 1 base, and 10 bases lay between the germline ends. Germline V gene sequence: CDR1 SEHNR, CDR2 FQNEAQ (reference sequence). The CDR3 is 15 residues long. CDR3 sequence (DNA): TGTGCCAGCAGCTCTCTCCCGGTGAACACCGGGGAGCTGTTTTTT. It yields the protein CASSSLPVNTGELFF. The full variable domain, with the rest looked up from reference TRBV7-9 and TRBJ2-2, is DTGVSQNPRHKITKRGQNVTFRCDPISEHNRLYWYRQTLGQGPEFLTYFQNEAQLEKSRLLSDRFSAERPKGSFSTLEIQRTEQGDSAMYLCASSSLPVNTGELFFGEGSRLTVL.

The CDR3 region has the DNA TGCAGCGCCCACCGGCAGGGTTCAGGGGATGCTTTCTTT. Translation: CSAHRQGSGDAFF. The chain links TRBV29-1 to TRBJ1-1; TRBD1 might be the D (6 bases). From germline, CDR1 is SQVTM and CDR2 ANQGSEA. V shed 7 bases and J shed 11 bases, with 23 bases lying between them. The CDR3 contains 13 residues.

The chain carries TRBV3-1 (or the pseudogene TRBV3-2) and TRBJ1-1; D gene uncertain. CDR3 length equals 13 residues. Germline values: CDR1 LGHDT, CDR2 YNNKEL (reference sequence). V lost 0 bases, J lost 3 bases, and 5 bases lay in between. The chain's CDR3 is CASSQDRDTEAFF. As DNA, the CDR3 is TGTGCCAGCAGCCAAGATCGTGACACTGAAGCTTTCTTT.

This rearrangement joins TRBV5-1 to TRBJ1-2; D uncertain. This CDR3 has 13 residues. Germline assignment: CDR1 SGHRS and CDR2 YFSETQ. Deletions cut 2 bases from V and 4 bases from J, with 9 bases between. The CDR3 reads CASSLTSTYGYTF. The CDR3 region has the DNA TGCGCCAGCAGCTTAACAAGTACCTATGGCTACACCTTC.

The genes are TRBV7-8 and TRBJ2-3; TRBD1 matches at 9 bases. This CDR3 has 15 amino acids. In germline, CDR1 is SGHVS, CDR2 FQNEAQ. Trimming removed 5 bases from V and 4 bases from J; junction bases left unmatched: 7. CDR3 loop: CASSLSGTGSDTQYF. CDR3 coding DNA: TGTGCCAGCAGCCTATCCGGGACAGGGTCAGATACGCAGTATTTT.

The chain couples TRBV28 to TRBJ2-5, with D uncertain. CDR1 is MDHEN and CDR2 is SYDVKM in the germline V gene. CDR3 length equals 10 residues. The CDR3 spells CSYGGETQYF. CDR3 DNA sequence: TGTTCCTACGGTGGAGAGACCCAGTACTTC. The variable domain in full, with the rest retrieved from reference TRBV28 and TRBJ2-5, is DVKVTQSSRYLVKRTGEKVFLECVQDMDHENMFWYRQDPGLGLRLIYFSYDVKMKEKGDIPEGYSVSREKKERFSLILESASTNQTSMYLCSYGGETQYFGPGTRLLVL.

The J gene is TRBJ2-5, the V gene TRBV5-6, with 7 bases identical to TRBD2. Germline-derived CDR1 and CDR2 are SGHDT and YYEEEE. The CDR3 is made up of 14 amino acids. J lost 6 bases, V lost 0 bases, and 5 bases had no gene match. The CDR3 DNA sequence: TGTGCCAGCAGCTTGGCCCCGGGGGGTCAGACCCAGTACTTC. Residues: CASSLAPGGQTQYF.

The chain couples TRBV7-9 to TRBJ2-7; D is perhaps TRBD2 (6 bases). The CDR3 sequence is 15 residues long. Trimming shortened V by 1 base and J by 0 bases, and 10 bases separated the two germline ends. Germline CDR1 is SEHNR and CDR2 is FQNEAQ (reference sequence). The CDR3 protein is CASSLEEGSSYEQYF. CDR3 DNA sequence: TGTGCCAGCAGCTTAGAGGAGGGCTCCTCCTACGAGCAGTACTTC.

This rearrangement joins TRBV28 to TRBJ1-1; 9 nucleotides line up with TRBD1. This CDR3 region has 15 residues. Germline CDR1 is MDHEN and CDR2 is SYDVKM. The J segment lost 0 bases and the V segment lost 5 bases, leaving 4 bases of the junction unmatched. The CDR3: CASSTRTGVNTEAFF. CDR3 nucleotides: TGTGCCAGCAGTACCCGGACAGGGGTGAACACTGAAGCTTTCTTT.